Below, 23 T cell receptor beta chains from the same sample are listed, as sequenced in a study of identifying expanded T cells in peripheral blood. This table comes from immunoSEQ multiplex PCR, and its TCRdb copy is limited to in-frame clones, with some not included. The sample consists of around 75,000 clones, about nine tenths of them appearing once. The sequencing sample was made of blood. These receptors were taken from a person aged 18 to 70 in good health.

The rearrangement links TRBV2 to TRBJ2-6; no clear D. The CDR3 is 12 amino acids. V lost 4 bases, J lost 10 bases, and 8 bases lay in between. The V gene's germline CDR1 is SNHLY and CDR2 FYNNEI. In DNA, the CDR3 is TGTGCCAGCAGTGCGGTCGGAAACGTCCTGACTTTC. It translates to CASSAVGNVLTF.

V is TRBV9 and J is TRBJ1-2, with 9 positions matching TRBD1. The germline CDR1 and CDR2 sequences are SGDLS and YYNGEE. This CDR3 is built from 15 residues. V trimming: 2 bases; J trimming: 4 bases; junction bases outside the gene matches: 6. CDR3: CASSVGQGTIYGYTF. Written as DNA, the CDR3 is TGTGCCAGCAGCGTCGGACAGGGGACCATCTATGGCTACACCTTC.

The chain has TRBV7-9 and TRBJ2-5; TRBD2 aligns across 8 bases. This CDR3 region has 14 residues. Losses at the gene ends were 5 bases for V and 4 bases for J; bases not matched to a gene: 6. Germline-derived CDR1 and CDR2 are SEHNR and FQNEAQ (reference sequence). The CDR3 loop is CASSQSGSRETQYF. The CDR3 coding sequence is TGTGCCAGCAGCCAAAGCGGGAGTAGAGAGACCCAGTACTTC.

This chain links TRBV29-1 with TRBJ2-1, with TRBD1 matching 7 bases. Germline V gene data show CDR1 as SQVTM and CDR2 as ANQGSEA. The CDR3 has 12 residues. Losses at the gene ends were 0 bases for V and 8 bases for J; bases not matched to a gene: 1. For the CDR3, the DNA is TGCAGCGTTGAAGAAGACAGGGATGAGCAGTTCTTC. This encodes CSVEEDRDEQFF.

The rearrangement uses TRBV29-1 and TRBJ2-5; 7 bases fit TRBD1. The V segment lost 7 bases and the J segment 1 base; nucleotides outside the gene matches: 6. This CDR3 is 13 amino acids long. CDR1 is SQVTM, CDR2 ANQGSEA, per germline. CDR3 sequence reads: CSGRDRVQETQYF. The CDR3 bases are TGCAGCGGGAGAGACAGGGTCCAAGAGACCCAGTACTTC.

To note about this clone: Its ends do not fully match the called genes, so a read error is possible. The rearrangement links TRBV4-2 to TRBJ2-7; 15 positions agree with TRBD2. Germline V gene lookup returns CDR1 LGHNA and CDR2 YNFKEQ. There are 15 residues in the CDR3. The CDR3 spells CASSQDWTSGRAYDF. CDR3 DNA sequence: TGTGCCAGCAGCCAAGATTGGACTAGCGGGAGGGCCTATGACTTC.

This chain links TRBV4-3 with TRBJ1-1, with D unclear. This CDR3 has 13 residues. The germline CDR1 and CDR2 sequences are LGHNA and YSLEER. V dropped 5 bases and J dropped 1 base, with 8 bases sitting between them. For the CDR3, the DNA is TGCGCCAGCAGCTTCGGCCCGAACACTGAAGCTTTCTTT. It is translated as CASSFGPNTEAFF.

V usage is TRBV7-6 and J usage is TRBJ1-1; D gene ambiguous. The CDR3 consists of 13 residues. Trimming took off 6 bases at V and 5 bases at J, with 13 bases between the two ends. Germline V gives CDR1 SGHVS, CDR2 FNYEAQ. In DNA, the CDR3 is TGTGCCAGCAGACCTCATCCGACGACTGAAGCTTTCTTT. Its translation is CASRPHPTTEAFF.

The J gene is TRBJ2-4, the V gene TRBV6-1, with 8 bases aligning to TRBD1. J was trimmed by 0 bases and V by 10 bases; bases with no gene match: 5. In germline, CDR1 is MNHNS, CDR2 SASEGT. CDR3 length equals 14 residues. CDR3 coding DNA: TGTGCCACCCTTGACAGGGGAGCCAAAAACATTCAGTACTTC. It specifies CATLDRGAKNIQYF.

The chain links TRBV29-1 to TRBJ2-1; 8 bases align to TRBD2. This CDR3 is 13 amino acids long. The germline gives CDR1 SQVTM, CDR2 ANQGSEA. The V gene end was trimmed by 5 bases and the J gene end by 9 bases; junction bases not matched to a gene: 9. The CDR3 DNA is TGCAGCGTTCGAGTCGGGGGGGCGGCTGAGCAGTTCTTC. It codes for CSVRVGGAAEQFF.

Notes on this clone: A junction end diverges from the germline sequence, so it may reflect a read error. The V call is TRBV5-3, the J call TRBJ2-2; TRBD1 might be the D (5 bases). TRBV5-3 is an open reading frame, and its role is uncertain. The CDR3 contains 13 residues. The CDR3 region is CGRDSRGTGELFF. In nucleotides, the CDR3 is TGCGGCAGGGATTCAAGGGGCACCGGGGAGCTGTTTTTT.

Here the CDR3 reads CASTPGSGSNQPQHF. The CDR3 DNA reads TGTGCCAGCACCCCAGGTTCGGGCAGCAATCAGCCCCAGCATTTT. J is TRBJ1-5 and V is TRBV9; D unclear. This CDR3 has 15 amino acids. Trimming took 6 bases from V and 1 from J, leaving 14 bases between them. Looked up from germline, CDR1 is SGDLS and CDR2 is YYNGEE.

The chain recombines TRBV9 with TRBJ2-1, with D uncertain. Deletions cut 2 bases from V and 2 bases from J, with 11 bases between. The germline gives CDR1 SGDLS, CDR2 YYNGEE. The CDR3 extends over 15 amino acids. The CDR3 spells CASSVELLPYNEQFF. As DNA, the CDR3 is TGTGCCAGCAGCGTCGAACTACTCCCCTACAATGAGCAGTTCTTC.

This clone has only a few counts. The CDR3 coding sequence is TGTGCCAGCTCCAGGTTGGGGGCGGATACGCAGTATTTT. This encodes CASSRLGADTQYF. V gene TRBV7-2 combines with J gene TRBJ2-3; possibly TRBD1 for D (6 bases). Germline V gene data show CDR1 as SGHTA and CDR2 as FQGNSA. Trimming shortened V by 8 bases and J by 6 bases, and 15 bases separated the two germline ends. The CDR3 sequence is 13 residues long.

The chain has TRBV9 and TRBJ2-7; possible D gene TRBD1, 5 bases. The V gene lost 3 bases and the J gene lost 1 base, with 11 bases spanning the gap. CDR3 length equals 14 residues. Germline V lookup: CDR1 SGDLS, CDR2 YYNGEE. CDR3 loop: CASSAPGSSYEQYF. In DNA form, the CDR3 reads TGTGCCAGCAGCGCCCCAGGGTCTTCCTACGAGCAGTACTTC.

The chain couples TRBV5-1 to TRBJ1-1; tentatively, D is TRBD1 (5 bases). The CDR3 covers 15 residues. Germline CDR1 is SGHRS and CDR2 is YFSETQ. Trimming removed 4 bases from V and 0 bases from J, with 13 bases in between. CDR3 DNA sequence: TGCGCCAGCAGCCGGGACGCTTCCATGAACACTGAAGCTTTCTTT. Translating it yields CASSRDASMNTEAFF. Drawing the rest from reference TRBV5-1 and TRBJ1-1, the complete variable domain is KAGVTQTPRYLIKTRGQQVTLSCSPISGHRSVSWYQQTPGQGLQFLFEYFSETQRNKGNFPGRFSGRQFSNSRSEMNVSTLELGDSALYLCASSRDASMNTEAFFGQGTRLTVV.

This clone was detected only a few times. The rearrangement uses TRBV6-5 and TRBJ2-1, with D perhaps TRBD2 (6 bases). Trimming took off 8 bases at V and 5 bases at J, with 10 bases between the two ends. Per germline, CDR1 MNHEY and CDR2 SVGAGI. The CDR3 has 12 amino acids. The CDR3 coding sequence is TGTGCCAGCTTAGCGGATAACAATGAGCAGTTCTTC. It translates to CASLADNNEQFF.

The V and J genes are TRBV11-2 and TRBJ1-1; D is undetermined. The CDR3 sequence is 14 residues long. The V end lost 5 bases, the J end lost 2 bases, and 12 bases lay between the germline ends. Germline CDR1 reads SGHAT; CDR2 reads FQNNGV. The CDR3 region is CASSPTRGNTEAFF. CDR3 DNA sequence: TGTGCCAGCAGCCCCACGCGGGGTAACACTGAAGCTTTCTTT.

This clone was seen just once. The chain recombines TRBV2 with TRBJ1-2; D is ambiguous. V was clipped by 5 bases and J by 2 bases, with 9 bases between them. CDR3 length: 13 amino acids. Germline assignment: CDR1 SNHLY and CDR2 FYNNEI. CDR3 sequence reads: CASSYRTNYGYTF. The DNA for the CDR3 is TGTGCCAGCAGTTATCGGACCAACTATGGCTACACCTTC.

This clone is a singleton in its sample. Other DNA sequences within the sample encode an identical CDR3. The genes are TRBV18 and TRBJ2-7, with no clear D. V lost 3 bases, J lost 0 bases, and 3 bases lay in between. There are 12 residues in the CDR3. Germline lookup yields CDR1 KGHSH and CDR2 LQKENI. The CDR3 DNA is TGTGCCAGCTCACCCACCTCCTACGAGCAGTACTTC. Translating it yields CASSPTSYEQYF.

The chain is built from TRBV30 and TRBJ2-7; 7 nucleotides match TRBD2. CDR1 is GTSNPN, CDR2 SVGIG, per germline (reference sequence). The CDR3 is made up of 14 amino acids. V shed 5 bases and J 4 bases; nucleotides not matched to a gene: 11. CDR3 DNA: TGTGCCTGGGGTCGGGGGGTCGAGGTATACGAGCAGTACTTC. This encodes CAWGRGVEVYEQYF.

The V call is TRBV28, the J call TRBJ1-4, with D uncertain. Trimming pared 1 base from V and 5 bases from J, leaving 11 bases between. The CDR3 runs 15 residues. CDR1 and CDR2 (germline): MDHEN, SYDVKM. CDR3 sequence reads: CASSLSGRNNEKLFF. In DNA form, the CDR3 reads TGTGCCAGCAGTTTATCAGGCAGGAACAATGAAAAACTGTTTTTT.

This clone was seen a handful of times. The V call is TRBV19, the J call TRBJ2-5, with D hard to call. Deletions cut 4 bases from V and 4 bases from J, with 10 bases between. CDR1 LNHDA and CDR2 SQIVND come from the germline V gene (reference sequence). The length of the CDR3 is 13 residues. The CDR3 reads CASSTRWRETQYF. The CDR3 DNA is TGTGCCAGTAGTACGCGGTGGCGAGAGACCCAGTACTTC.